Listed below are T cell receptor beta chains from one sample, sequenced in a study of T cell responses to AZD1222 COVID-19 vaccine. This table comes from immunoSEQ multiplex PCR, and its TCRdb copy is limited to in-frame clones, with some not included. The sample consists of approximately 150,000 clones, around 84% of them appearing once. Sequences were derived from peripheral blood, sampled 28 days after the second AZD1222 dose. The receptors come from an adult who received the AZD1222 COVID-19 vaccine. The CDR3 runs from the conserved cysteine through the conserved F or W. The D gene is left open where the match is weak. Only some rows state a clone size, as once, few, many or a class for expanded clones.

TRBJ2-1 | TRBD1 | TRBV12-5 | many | TGTGCTAGTGGTTTGACCGGGACAGGGAAGTACAATGAGCAGTTCTTC | CASGLTGTGKYNEQFF
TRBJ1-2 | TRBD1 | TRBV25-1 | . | TGTGCCAGCAGCCCAGAGACAGGGTCCGTAGATAGCTATGGCTACACCTTC | CASSPETGSVDSYGYTF
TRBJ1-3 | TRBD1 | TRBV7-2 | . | TGTGCCAGCAGCCTGGGACAGGCAGACTCTGGAAACACCATATATTTT | CASSLGQADSGNTIYF
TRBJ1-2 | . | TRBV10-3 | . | TGTGCCATCAGTGAGTCGAGGGGGAATGGCTACACCTTC | CAISESRGNGYTF
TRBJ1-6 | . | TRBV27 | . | TGTGCCAGCAGTTTATCGGGGGGCGAGGGCTCACCCCTCCACTTT | CASSLSGGEGSPLHF
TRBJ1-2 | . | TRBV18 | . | TGTGCCAGCTCCCGGAGTACGGACGGCTACACCTTC | CASSRSTDGYTF
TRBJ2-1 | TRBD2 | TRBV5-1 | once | TGCGCCAGCAGCTTGGTAGCGGGATCCTACAATGAGCAGTTCTTC | CASSLVAGSYNEQFF
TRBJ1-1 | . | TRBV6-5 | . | TGTGCCAGCAGTCCGAACAGGAACACTGAAGCTTTCTTT | CASSPNRNTEAFF
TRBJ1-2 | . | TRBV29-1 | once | TGCAGCGTTGAAGACGCTTATGGCTACACCTTC | CSVEDAYGYTF
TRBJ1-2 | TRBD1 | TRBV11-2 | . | TGTGCCAGCAGCGGACAGGGGTATGGCTACACCTTC | CASSGQGYGYTF